This T cell receptor beta chain was documented in a study of T cells in localized non-small cell lung cancer. Clones were read by immunoSEQ multiplex PCR, and TCRdb kept only the in-frame ones, dropping some. The table lists some 14,000 clones, more than 65% of them singletons. The sequence was obtained from a female donor over 55 with stage I squamous cell lung carcinoma. The input for sequencing was peripheral blood, taken before any cancer treatment.

The CDR3 sequence: CASTLQGEGDTQYF. The CDR3 bases are TGTGCCAGCACCCTTCAGGGTGAGGGAGATACGCAGTATTTT. The chain carries TRBV9 and TRBJ2-3; TRBD1 or TRBD2 may be the D gene (5 bases each). V lost 6 bases to trimming and J lost 5 bases, with 16 bases between them. In germline, CDR1 is SGDLS, CDR2 YYNGEE. The length of the CDR3 is 14 residues.